This T cell receptor beta chain was documented in a study of cytomegalovirus exposure and HLA in healthy donors. Overall study: Among 398 genotyped donors, approximately 80% fell in the Caucasian-associated ancestry cluster. Whole-study findings and limits: In a later analysis, TCR beta V- and J-gene trimming was associated with a missense DCLRE1C variant. Later analysis found that TCR beta chains associated with HLA were more clonally expanded than other, equally common chains.

This clone was observed a few times. Its matching antigen is unknown. The PCR ran on 60 Vbeta and 13 Jbeta primers. Sequencing used immunoSEQ multiplex PCR; TCRdb keeps in-frame clones, though not all of them. The sample has roughly 130,000 clones, around 85% seen once; the top ten hold just over 8.5%. Donors sampled were nominally healthy, though unrecorded immune exposures were likely. CDR3 length: 14 amino acids. V shed 7 bases, J shed 6 bases, and the junction held 10 bases outside the gene matches. Germline V CDR1 and CDR2: SEHNR, FQNEAQ (reference sequence). This TCR derives from a woman aged 45-59 years in good health and CMV-seropositive. Material for sequencing was PBMCs. The chain couples TRBV7-9 to TRBJ2-3, with 7 bases aligning to TRBD2. Here the CDR3 DNA reads TGTGCCAGCACCCCGGGGCGGGAGCAGGATACGCAGTATTTT. It yields the protein CASTPGREQDTQYF.